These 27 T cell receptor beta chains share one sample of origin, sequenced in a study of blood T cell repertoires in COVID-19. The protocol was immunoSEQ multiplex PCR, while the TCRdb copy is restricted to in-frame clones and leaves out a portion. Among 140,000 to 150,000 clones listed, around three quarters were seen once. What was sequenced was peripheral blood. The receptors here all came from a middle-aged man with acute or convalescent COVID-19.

The chain's CDR3 is CASSLSSGSSYEQYF. DNA for the CDR3: TGTGCCAGCAGCTTATCTAGCGGGAGCTCCTACGAGCAGTACTTC. This chain joins TRBV7-8 and TRBJ2-7; 10 bases match TRBD2. Trimming cost V 2 bases and J 0 bases; bases outside gene matches: 1. Germline loops: CDR1 SGHVS, CDR2 FQNEAQ. The CDR3 sequence is 15 residues long.

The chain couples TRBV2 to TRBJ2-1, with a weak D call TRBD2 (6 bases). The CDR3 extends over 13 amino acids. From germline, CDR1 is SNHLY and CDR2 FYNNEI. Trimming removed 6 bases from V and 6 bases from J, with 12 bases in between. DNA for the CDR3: TGTGCCAGCAGGGGGGGACTTTTCAATGAGCAGTTCTTC. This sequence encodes CASRGGLFNEQFF.

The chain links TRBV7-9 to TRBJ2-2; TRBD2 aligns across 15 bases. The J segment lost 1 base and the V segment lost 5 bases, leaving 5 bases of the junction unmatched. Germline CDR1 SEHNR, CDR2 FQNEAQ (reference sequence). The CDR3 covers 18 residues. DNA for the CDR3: TGTGCCAGCAGCCCGGGACTAGCGGGGGGCAAGAACACCGGGGAGCTGTTTTTT. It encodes CASSPGLAGGKNTGELFF.

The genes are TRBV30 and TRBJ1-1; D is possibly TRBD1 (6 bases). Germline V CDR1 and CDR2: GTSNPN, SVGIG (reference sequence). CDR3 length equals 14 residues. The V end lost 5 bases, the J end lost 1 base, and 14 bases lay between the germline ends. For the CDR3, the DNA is TGTGCCTGGGCTATTGGGGGCAAGAACACTGAAGCTTTCTTT. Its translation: CAWAIGGKNTEAFF.

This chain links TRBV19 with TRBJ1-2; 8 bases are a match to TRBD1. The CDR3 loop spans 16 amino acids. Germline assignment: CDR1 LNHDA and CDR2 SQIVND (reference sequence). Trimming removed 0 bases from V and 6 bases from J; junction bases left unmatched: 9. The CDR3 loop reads CASSIDGTGLADGYTF. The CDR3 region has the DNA TGTGCCAGTAGTATAGACGGGACAGGTTTGGCAGATGGCTACACCTTC.

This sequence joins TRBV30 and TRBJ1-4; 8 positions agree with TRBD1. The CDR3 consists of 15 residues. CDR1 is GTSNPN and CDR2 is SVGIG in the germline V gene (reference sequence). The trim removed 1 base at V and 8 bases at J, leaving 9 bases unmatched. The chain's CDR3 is CAWSASSGGREKLFF. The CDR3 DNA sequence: TGTGCCTGGAGTGCCTCCTCAGGGGGCCGGGAAAAACTGTTTTTT.

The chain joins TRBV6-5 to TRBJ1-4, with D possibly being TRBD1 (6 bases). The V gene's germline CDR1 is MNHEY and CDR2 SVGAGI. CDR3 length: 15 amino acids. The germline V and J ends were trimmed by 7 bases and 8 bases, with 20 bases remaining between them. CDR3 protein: CASTREQGLREKLFF. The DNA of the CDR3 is TGTGCCAGCACCAGAGAGCAGGGGTTACGAGAAAAACTGTTTTTT.

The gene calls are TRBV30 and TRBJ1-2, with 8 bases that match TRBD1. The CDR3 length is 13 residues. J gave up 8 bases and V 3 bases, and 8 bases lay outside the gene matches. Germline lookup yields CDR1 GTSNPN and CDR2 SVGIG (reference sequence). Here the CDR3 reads CAWSPGQGWGYTF. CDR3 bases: TGTGCCTGGAGCCCCGGACAGGGCTGGGGCTACACCTTC.

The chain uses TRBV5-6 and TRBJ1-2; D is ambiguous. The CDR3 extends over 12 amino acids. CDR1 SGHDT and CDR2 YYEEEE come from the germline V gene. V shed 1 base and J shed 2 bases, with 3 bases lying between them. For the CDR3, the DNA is TGTGCCAGCAGCTTGCCGAACTATGGCTACACCTTC. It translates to CASSLPNYGYTF. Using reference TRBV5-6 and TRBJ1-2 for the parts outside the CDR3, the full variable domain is DAGVTQSPTHLIKTRGQQVTLRCSPKSGHDTVSWYQQALGQGPQFIFQYYEEEERQRGNFPDRFSGHQFPNYSSELNVNALLLGDSALYLCASSLPNYGYTFGSGTRLTVV.

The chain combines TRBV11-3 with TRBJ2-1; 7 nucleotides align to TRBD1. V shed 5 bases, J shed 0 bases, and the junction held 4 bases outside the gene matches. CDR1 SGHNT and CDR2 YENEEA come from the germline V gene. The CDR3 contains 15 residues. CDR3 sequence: CASSPTGSSYNEQFF. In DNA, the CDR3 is TGTGCCAGCAGCCCGACAGGGAGCTCCTACAATGAGCAGTTCTTC.

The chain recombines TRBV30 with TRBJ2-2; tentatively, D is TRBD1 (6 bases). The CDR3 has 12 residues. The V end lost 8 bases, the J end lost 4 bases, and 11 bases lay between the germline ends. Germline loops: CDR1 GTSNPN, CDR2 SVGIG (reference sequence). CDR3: CARDTRTGELFF. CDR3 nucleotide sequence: TGTGCCAGGGACACTCGCACCGGGGAGCTGTTTTTT.

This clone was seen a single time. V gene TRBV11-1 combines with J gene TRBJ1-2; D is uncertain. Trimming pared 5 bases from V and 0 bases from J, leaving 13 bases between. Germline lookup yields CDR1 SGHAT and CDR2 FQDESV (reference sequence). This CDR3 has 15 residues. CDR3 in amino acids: CASSPETRSNYGYTF. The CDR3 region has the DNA TGTGCCAGCAGCCCCGAGACACGATCTAACTATGGCTACACCTTC.

CDR3 nucleotide sequence: TGTGCCAGCAGTTCGGACAGAGAAAAACTGTTTTTT. Its protein product is CASSSDREKLFF. The chain employs TRBV12-3 or TRBV12-4 and TRBJ1-4; D is perhaps TRBD1 (6 bases). The germline V and J ends were trimmed by 4 bases and 8 bases, with 8 bases remaining between them. The CDR3 is 12 residues long.

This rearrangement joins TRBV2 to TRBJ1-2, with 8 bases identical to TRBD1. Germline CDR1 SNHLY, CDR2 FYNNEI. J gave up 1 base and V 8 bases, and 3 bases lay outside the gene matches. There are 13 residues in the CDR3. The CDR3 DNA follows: TGTGCCAGCGGGGACAGGTATAACTATGGCTACACCTTC. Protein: CASGDRYNYGYTF.

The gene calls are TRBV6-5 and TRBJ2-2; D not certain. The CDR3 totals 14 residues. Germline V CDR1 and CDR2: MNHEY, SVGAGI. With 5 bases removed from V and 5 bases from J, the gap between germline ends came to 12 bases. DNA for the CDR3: TGTGCCAGCAGTATACTAATGATAACCGGGGAGCTGTTTTTT. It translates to CASSILMITGELFF.

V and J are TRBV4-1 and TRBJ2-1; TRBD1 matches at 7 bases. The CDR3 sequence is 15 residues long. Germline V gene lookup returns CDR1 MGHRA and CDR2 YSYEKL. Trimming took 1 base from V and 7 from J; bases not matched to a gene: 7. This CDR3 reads CASSQVGQGVNEQFF. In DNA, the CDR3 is TGCGCCAGCAGCCAAGTTGGCCAGGGGGTGAATGAGCAGTTCTTC.

The CDR3 sequence: CSASQQPDEQYF. The DNA of the CDR3 is TGCAGTGCTAGTCAACAGCCCGACGAGCAGTACTTC. The rearrangement uses TRBV20-1 and TRBJ2-7, with no clear D. The germline gives CDR1 DFQATT, CDR2 SNEGSKA (reference sequence). The CDR3 is 12 amino acids. V was pared by 3 bases and J by 5 bases, with 11 bases between.

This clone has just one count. In nucleotides, the CDR3 is TGTGCCAGCAGCTTAAGTCAACCCACAGCCTTAGGAGGGCAGTACGTC. This translates into CASSLSQPTALGGQYV. The chain employs TRBV11-3 and TRBJ2-7; tentative D call: TRBD2 (5 bases). CDR1 and CDR2 from the germline V gene are SGHNT and YENEEA. This CDR3 contains 16 residues. V gave up 2 bases and J gave up 9 bases, with 23 bases separating them.

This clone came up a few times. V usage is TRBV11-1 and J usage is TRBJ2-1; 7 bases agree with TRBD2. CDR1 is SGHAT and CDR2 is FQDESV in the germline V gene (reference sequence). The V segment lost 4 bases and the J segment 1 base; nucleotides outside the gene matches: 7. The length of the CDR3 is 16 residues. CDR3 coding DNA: TGTGCCAGCAGCTCAATCGGGGGGACGTCCTACAATGAGCAGTTCTTC. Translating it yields CASSSIGGTSYNEQFF.

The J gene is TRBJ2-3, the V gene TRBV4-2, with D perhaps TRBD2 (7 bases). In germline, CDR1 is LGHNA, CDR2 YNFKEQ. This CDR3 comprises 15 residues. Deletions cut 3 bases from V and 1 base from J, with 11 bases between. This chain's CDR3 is CASSQGGPGTDTQYF. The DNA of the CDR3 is TGTGCCAGCAGCCAGGGGGGGCCAGGCACAGATACGCAGTATTTT.

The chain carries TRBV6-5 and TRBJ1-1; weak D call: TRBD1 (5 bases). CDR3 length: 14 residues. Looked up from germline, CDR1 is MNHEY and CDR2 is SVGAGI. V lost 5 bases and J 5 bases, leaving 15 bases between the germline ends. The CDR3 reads CASSKRQGGTEAFF. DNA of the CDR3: TGTGCCAGCAGTAAGAGGCAGGGAGGAACTGAAGCTTTCTTT.

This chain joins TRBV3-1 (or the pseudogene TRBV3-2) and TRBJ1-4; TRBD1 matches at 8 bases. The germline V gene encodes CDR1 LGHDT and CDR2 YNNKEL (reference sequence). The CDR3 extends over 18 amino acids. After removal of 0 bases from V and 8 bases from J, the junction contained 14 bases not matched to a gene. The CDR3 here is CASSQDREGGTGREKLFF. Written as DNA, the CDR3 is TGTGCCAGCAGCCAAGACCGAGAGGGAGGGACAGGACGAGAAAAACTGTTTTTT.

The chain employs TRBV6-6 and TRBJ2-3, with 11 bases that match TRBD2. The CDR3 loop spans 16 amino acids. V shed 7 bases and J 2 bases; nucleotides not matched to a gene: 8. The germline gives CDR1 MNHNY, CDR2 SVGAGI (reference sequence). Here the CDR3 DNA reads TGTGCCAGCAAAGCACTAGCGGGGGAGAACACAGATACGCAGTATTTT. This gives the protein CASKALAGENTDTQYF.

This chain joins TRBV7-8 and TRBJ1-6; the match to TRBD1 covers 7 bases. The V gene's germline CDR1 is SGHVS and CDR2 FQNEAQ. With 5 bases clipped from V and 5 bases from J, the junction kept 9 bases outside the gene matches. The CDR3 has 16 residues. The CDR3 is CASSTPTGVHNSPLHF. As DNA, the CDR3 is TGTGCCAGCAGCACCCCTACAGGGGTCCATAATTCACCCCTCCACTTT.

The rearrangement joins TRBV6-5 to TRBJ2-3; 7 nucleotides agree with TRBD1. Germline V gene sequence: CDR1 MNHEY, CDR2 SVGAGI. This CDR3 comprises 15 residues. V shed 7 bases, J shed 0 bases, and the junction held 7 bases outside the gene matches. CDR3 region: CASNQGVHSTDTQYF. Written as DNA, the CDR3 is TGTGCCAGCAATCAGGGGGTACATAGCACAGATACGCAGTATTTT.

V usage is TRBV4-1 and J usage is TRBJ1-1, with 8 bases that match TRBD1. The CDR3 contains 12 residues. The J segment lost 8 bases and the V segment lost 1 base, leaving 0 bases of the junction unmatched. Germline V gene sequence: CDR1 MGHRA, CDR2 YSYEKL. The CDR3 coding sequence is TGCGCCAGCAGCCAAGGGGACAGGGAAGCTTTCTTT. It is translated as CASSQGDREAFF.

The CDR3 is CATSRDPLGAETQYF. The CDR3 nucleotides read TGTGCCACCAGCAGAGATCCCTTGGGGGCGGAGACCCAGTACTTC. J is TRBJ2-5 and V is TRBV15; possibly TRBD1 for D (6 bases). Trimming left V 0 bases short and J 5 bases short, with 13 bases between. CDR1 and CDR2 (germline): LNHNV, YYDKDF (reference sequence). CDR3 length equals 15 residues.